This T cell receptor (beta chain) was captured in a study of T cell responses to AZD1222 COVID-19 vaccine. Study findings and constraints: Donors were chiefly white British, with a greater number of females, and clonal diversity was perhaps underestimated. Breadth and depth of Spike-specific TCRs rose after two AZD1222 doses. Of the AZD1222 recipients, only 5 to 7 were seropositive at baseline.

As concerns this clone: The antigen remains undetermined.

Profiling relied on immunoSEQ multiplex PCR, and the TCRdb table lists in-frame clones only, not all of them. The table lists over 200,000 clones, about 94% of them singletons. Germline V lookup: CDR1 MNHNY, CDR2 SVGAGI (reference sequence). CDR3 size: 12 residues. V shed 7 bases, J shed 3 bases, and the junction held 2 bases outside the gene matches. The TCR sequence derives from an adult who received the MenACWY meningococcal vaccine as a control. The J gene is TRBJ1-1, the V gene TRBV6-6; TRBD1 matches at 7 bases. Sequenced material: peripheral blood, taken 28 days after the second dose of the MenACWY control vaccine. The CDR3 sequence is CASNDRDTEAFF. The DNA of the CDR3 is TGTGCCAGCAACGACAGGGACACTGAAGCTTTCTTT.